Below are 25 T cell receptor beta chains sequenced from a single sample in a study of cytomegalovirus exposure and HLA in healthy donors. PCR involved 60 Vbeta and 13 Jbeta primers. The method was immunoSEQ multiplex PCR; TCRdb's version includes in-frame clones alone and lacks a portion of them. The table lists about 220,000 clones, approximately 68% of them singletons, with under 2% in the top ten. What was sequenced was PBMCs. Receptors originate from a woman in her thirties in good health and CMV-seronegative.

This clone has just one count. This rearrangement joins TRBV7-6 to TRBJ1-2; D might be TRBD1 (5 bases). The CDR3 has 12 amino acids. V was shortened by 1 base and J by 8 bases, with 8 bases between the two germline ends. Looked up from germline, CDR1 is SGHVS and CDR2 is FNYEAQ. The CDR3 region has the DNA TGTGCCAGCAGCTTAGGTCAGGGCGGCTACACCTTC. Residues: CASSLGQGGYTF.

This clone was observed a few times. This chain joins TRBV5-1 and TRBJ1-4, with TRBD1 identical over 9 bases. The length of the CDR3 is 13 residues. J gave up 7 bases and V 3 bases, and 1 base lay outside the gene matches. Germline-derived CDR1 and CDR2 are SGHRS and YFSETQ. Here the CDR3 reads CASSWGQGEKLFF. The CDR3 DNA follows: TGCGCCAGCAGCTGGGGACAGGGTGAAAAACTGTTTTTT.

This rearrangement joins TRBV30 to TRBJ1-1; D uncertain. Trimming stripped 3 bases from V and 1 base from J, with 12 bases between. The CDR3 runs to 14 residues. Germline CDR1 reads GTSNPN; CDR2 reads SVGIG (reference sequence). The CDR3 spells CAWSYESENTEAFF. Here the CDR3 DNA reads TGTGCCTGGAGCTACGAATCCGAGAACACTGAAGCTTTCTTT.

This clone was seen more than once but under ten times. The J gene is TRBJ2-7, the V gene TRBV11-2; D may be TRBD1 (6 bases). The CDR3 runs 13 residues. V was trimmed by 1 base and J by 6 bases, leaving 10 bases between them. The germline V gene has CDR1 SGHAT and CDR2 FQNNGV. Written as DNA, the CDR3 is TGTGCCAGCAGCTTAGTTGCCAGGGGCGAGCAGTACTTC. The encoded protein is CASSLVARGEQYF.

The gene calls are TRBV7-2 and TRBJ1-5, with no clear D. The V end was cut by 1 base, the J end by 1 base, with 8 bases between. The germline CDR1 and CDR2 sequences are SGHTA and FQGNSA. The CDR3 is 15 amino acids. The DNA of the CDR3 is TGTGCCAGCAGCTTAGGTGGCCGAAGCAATCAGCCCCAGCATTTT. Translation gives CASSLGGRSNQPQHF.

This clone was detected a few times. Other DNA variants within this sample encode the same CDR3. This rearrangement joins TRBV6-6 to TRBJ2-7; a weak D match, TRBD1 (5 bases). The V end was cut by 2 bases, the J end by 0 bases, with 5 bases between. Germline V gene sequence: CDR1 MNHNY, CDR2 SVGAGI (reference sequence). The length of the CDR3 is 13 residues. The CDR3 region is CASSYDSSYEQYF. The CDR3 DNA reads as TGTGCCAGCAGTTACGACAGCTCCTACGAGCAGTACTTC.

This clone was picked up a small number of times. The CDR3: CASSLPGTEQYF. CDR3 DNA sequence: TGTGCCAGCAGTTTGCCCGGGACAGAGCAGTACTTC. The V and J genes are TRBV28 and TRBJ2-5; 7 bases are a match to TRBD1. V was pared by 3 bases and J by 11 bases, with 6 bases of the junction left unmatched. The germline gives CDR1 MDHEN, CDR2 SYDVKM. The CDR3 contains 12 residues.

This clone was counted only a few times. The chain recombines TRBV7-9 with TRBJ1-6; 7 bases are shared with TRBD1. V shed 3 bases, J shed 10 bases, and the junction held 6 bases outside the gene matches. CDR1 is SEHNR and CDR2 is FQNEAQ in the germline V gene (reference sequence). This CDR3 has 14 residues. The CDR3 loop reads CASSFGQDNSPLHF. The CDR3 DNA follows: TGTGCCAGCAGCTTCGGACAGGACAACTCACCCCTCCACTTT.

The chain links TRBV7-3 to TRBJ2-1; 13 bases agree with TRBD2. Trimming at V came to 3 bases and at J to 4 bases, leaving 0 bases not matched to a gene. Germline CDR1 reads SGHTA; CDR2 reads FQGTGA. The CDR3 loop spans 15 amino acids. CDR3 protein: CASSLGLAGYNEQFF. The CDR3 DNA reads TGTGCCAGCAGCTTGGGACTAGCGGGATACAATGAGCAGTTCTTC.

This clone was recorded only once. This chain connects TRBV19 to TRBJ2-5; the D gene is possibly TRBD2 (6 bases). V lost 4 bases and J lost 1, with 16 bases in between. This CDR3 comprises 16 residues. The germline gives CDR1 LNHDA, CDR2 SQIVND (reference sequence). The CDR3 region is CASSTAAGLSQETQYF. CDR3 coding DNA: TGTGCCAGTAGTACCGCGGCGGGGCTGTCCCAAGAGACCCAGTACTTC.

V gene TRBV5-1 combines with J gene TRBJ2-7, with TRBD2 as a possible D gene (6 bases). The CDR3 extends over 15 amino acids. Germline V CDR1 and CDR2: SGHRS, YFSETQ. The V end lost 2 bases, the J end lost 4 bases, and 16 bases lay between the germline ends. In DNA, the CDR3 is TGCGCCAGCAGCTTTCTCGGGAGAGCCTATTACGAGCAGTACTTC. Amino acid sequence: CASSFLGRAYYEQYF.

The chain carries TRBV10-3 and TRBJ1-5, with D unresolved. The germline V gene encodes CDR1 ENHRY and CDR2 SYGVKD. Trimming cost V 8 bases and J 0 bases, with 11 bases left between them. This CDR3 comprises 14 residues. As DNA, the CDR3 is TGTGCCATCGGTACGCAGGCTAGCAATCAGCCCCAGCATTTT. Translated: CAIGTQASNQPQHF.

In its sample, this clone was seen a few times. The chain uses TRBV10-1 and TRBJ2-3; D unclear. The CDR3 covers 13 residues. Germline V gene sequence: CDR1 WNHNN, CDR2 SYGVQD (reference sequence). V was pared by 6 bases and J by 0 bases, with 7 bases between. CDR3 protein: CASSGSSTDTQYF. CDR3 DNA: TGCGCCAGCAGCGGGTCTAGCACAGATACGCAGTATTTT.

The chain is built from TRBV7-6 and TRBJ1-1; 7 bases match TRBD1. Looked up from germline, CDR1 is SGHVS and CDR2 is FNYEAQ. This CDR3 spans 16 amino acids. With V trimmed by 5 bases and J by 2 bases, 11 bases remained unmatched. This chain's CDR3 is CASSLTPGGENTEAFF. In DNA, the CDR3 is TGTGCCAGCAGCCTGACCCCAGGGGGTGAAAACACTGAAGCTTTCTTT.

This clone was counted a single time. This chain joins TRBV7-9 and TRBJ1-2, with 11 bases aligning to TRBD1. CDR1 and CDR2 from the germline V gene are SEHNR and FQNEAQ (reference sequence). CDR3 length: 15 residues. The V gene end was trimmed by 3 bases and the J gene end by 4 bases; junction bases not matched to a gene: 4. CDR3 sequence (DNA): TGTGCCAGCAGCTTGGGACAGGGGGGAGGCTATGGCTACACCTTC. It is translated as CASSLGQGGGYGYTF.

V and J are TRBV6-1 and TRBJ1-6, with 7 bases aligning to TRBD1. The CDR3 runs 14 residues. Germline CDR1 and CDR2: MNHNS and SASEGT. V was pared by 5 bases and J by 6 bases, with 4 bases of the junction left unmatched. The CDR3 bases are TGTGCCAGCAGTCCGGGACAGAGTAATTCACCCCTCCACTTT. Amino acids: CASSPGQSNSPLHF.

This clone has more than one count but fewer than ten. This sequence joins TRBV11-2 and TRBJ1-2; 7 nucleotides agree with TRBD1. CDR3 size: 14 residues. Germline CDR1 and CDR2: SGHAT and FQNNGV. Germline trimming cut 1 base from V and 5 bases from J; bases unmatched to any gene: 4. DNA of the CDR3: TGTGCCAGCAGCTTAGGACAGGGCCTTTATGGCTACACCTTC. Protein sequence: CASSLGQGLYGYTF.

This chain uses TRBV19 with TRBJ2-3, with TRBD2 matching 10 bases. The CDR3 is 17 amino acids. Germline V CDR1 and CDR2: LNHDA, SQIVND (reference sequence). With V trimmed by 5 bases and J by 4 bases, 12 bases remained unmatched. The DNA of the CDR3 is TGTGCCAGTAGTCTGCAAATAGCGGGAGGCCGTTCAGATACGCAGTATTTT. Encoded protein: CASSLQIAGGRSDTQYF.

V is TRBV15 and J is TRBJ2-5; no clear D gene. Germline V gene data show CDR1 as LNHNV and CDR2 as YYDKDF (reference sequence). V lost 0 bases, J lost 4 bases, and 3 bases lay in between. This CDR3 comprises 12 residues. The CDR3 loop reads CATSRDVETQYF. DNA for the CDR3: TGTGCCACCAGCAGAGACGTAGAGACCCAGTACTTC.

J is TRBJ2-7 and V is TRBV30; D is undetermined. CDR1 is GTSNPN, CDR2 SVGIG, per germline (reference sequence). V dropped 1 base and J dropped 10 bases, with 8 bases sitting between them. The CDR3 covers 10 residues. This CDR3 is CAWSGRHQYF. DNA of the CDR3: TGTGCCTGGAGTGGACGACACCAGTACTTC.

This clone was seen once. The rearrangement joins TRBV30 to TRBJ1-5; D gene ambiguous. The CDR3 is made up of 15 amino acids. V was clipped by 2 bases and J by 0 bases, with 11 bases between them. The germline V gene has CDR1 GTSNPN and CDR2 SVGIG (reference sequence). Here the CDR3 DNA reads TGTGCCTGGAGTAGTGGCAGTAATAGCAATCAGCCCCAGCATTTT. Its protein product is CAWSSGSNSNQPQHF. The full variable domain, with the rest looked up from reference TRBV30 and TRBJ1-5, is SQTIHQWPATLVQPVGSPLSLECTVEGTSNPNLYWYRQAAGRGLQLLFYSVGIGQISSEVPQNLSASRPQDRQFILSSKKLLLSDSGFYLCAWSSGSNSNQPQHFGDGTRLSIL.

V usage is TRBV5-8 and J usage is TRBJ2-1; TRBD2 matches 11 bases. Germline values: CDR1 SGHTS, CDR2 YDEGEE. The length of the CDR3 is 12 residues. The CDR3 DNA is TGTGCGGTAGCGGGGGGGCCCAATGAGCAGTTCTTC. Translating it yields CAVAGGPNEQFF. The full variable domain, completed using reference TRBV5-8 and TRBJ2-1, is EAGVTQSPTHLIKTRGQQATLRCSPISGHTSVYWYQQALGLGLQFLLWYDEGEERNRGNFPPRFSGRQFPNYSSELNVNALELEDSALYLCAVAGGPNEQFFGPGTRLTVL.

The rearrangement joins TRBV30 to TRBJ2-2; unclear D gene. Germline values: CDR1 GTSNPN, CDR2 SVGIG (reference sequence). The CDR3 length is 12 residues. The germline V and J ends were trimmed by 2 bases and 7 bases, with 8 bases remaining between them. CDR3 nucleotide sequence: TGTGCCTGGAGTTGGGCCGTCGGGGAGCTGTTTTTT. This codes for CAWSWAVGELFF.

The J gene is TRBJ1-5, the V gene TRBV12-5, with 7 positions matching TRBD1. The junction had 0 bases not matched to a gene; V was cut back by 8 bases and J by 2 bases. This CDR3 has 12 residues. Germline V gene sequence: CDR1 LGHNT, CDR2 FRNRAP. The CDR3 region is CASTGGNQPQHF. The CDR3, as DNA: TGTGCTAGTACAGGGGGCAATCAGCCCCAGCATTTT.

This clone was recorded a few times. This rearrangement joins TRBV5-5 to TRBJ2-7, with D uncertain. In germline, CDR1 is SGHKS, CDR2 YYEKEE (reference sequence). The CDR3 totals 11 residues. V lost 0 bases to trimming and J lost 11 bases, with 9 bases between them. Written as DNA, the CDR3 is TGTGCCAGCAGCTTGGGAAGTGAGGAGTACTTC. Its translation: CASSLGSEEYF.